Each of the 30 T cell receptor beta chains below was sequenced from the same sample in a study of CD8+ T cells in alopecia areata. After isolation, RNA underwent reverse transcription to generate cDNA as the sequencing template. Generated by immunoSEQ multiplex PCR, the TCRdb table keeps only in-frame clones and is missing some. The table shows around 97,000 clones, with under 90% occurring only once. The treatment was: oral pan-JAK inhibitor, 5-10 mg twice daily. This sample comprised CD8+ T cells sorted from blood, obtained at approximately week 30, from a patient treated with tofacitinib. The source is a human donor with alopecia areata.

The chain is built from TRBV21-1 and TRBJ1-1; the table gives TRBD1 as D, unverified against the DNA. TRBV21-1 is a pseudogene locus. The CDR3 is 16 residues long. The CDR3 loop reads CASSKGADSMNTEAFF. Written as DNA, the CDR3 is TGTGCCAGCAGCAAGGGGGCGGATTCCATGAACACTGAAGCTTTCTTT.

This clone appeared once. The chain couples TRBV30 to TRBJ2-7; maybe TRBD1 (6 bases). In germline, CDR1 is GTSNPN, CDR2 SVGIG (reference sequence). The length of the CDR3 is 12 residues. The V end lost 3 bases, the J end lost 3 bases, and 9 bases lay between the germline ends. The CDR3 DNA follows: TGTGCCTGGAGCCGGACAGTCTACGAGCAGTACTTC. Translation: CAWSRTVYEQYF.

The chain carries TRBV27 and TRBJ2-1; D is undetermined. The CDR3 spans 12 residues. V lost 5 bases to trimming and J lost 7 bases, with 9 bases between them. Germline V gene lookup returns CDR1 MNHEY and CDR2 SMNVEV (reference sequence). CDR3 DNA sequence: TGTGCCAGCAGTCCCCTGGGGAATGAGCAGTTCTTC. It translates to CASSPLGNEQFF.

J is TRBJ1-5 and V is TRBV12-5, with TRBD1 matching 9 bases. This CDR3 contains 19 residues. The V and J ends lost 0 bases and 5 bases, in that order; junction bases with no gene match: 14. CDR1 and CDR2 from the germline V gene are LGHNT and FRNRAP. The CDR3 DNA is TGTGCTAGTGGTTTGGTCTTAACTTCAGGGGACAGGGCTTATCAGCCCCAGCATTTT. Translation: CASGLVLTSGDRAYQPQHF.

The chain has TRBV5-1 and TRBJ2-3; D tentatively reads TRBD1 or TRBD2 (6 bases each). This CDR3 comprises 15 residues. Germline V gene data show CDR1 as SGHRS and CDR2 as YFSETQ. The V end lost 2 bases, the J end lost 2 bases, and 12 bases lay between the germline ends. The CDR3 region is CASSFGGGNTDTQYF. The CDR3 nucleotides are TGCGCCAGCAGCTTCGGGGGCGGAAACACAGATACGCAGTATTTT.

The V and J genes are TRBV6-1 and TRBJ2-6; D remains ambiguous. The CDR3 length is 15 residues. The germline gives CDR1 MNHNS, CDR2 SASEGT. Trimming removed 2 bases from V and 2 bases from J, with 7 bases in between. The CDR3 nucleotides are TGTGCCAGCAGTGAATTGGGTACTGGGGCCAACGTCCTGACTTTC. Translation gives CASSELGTGANVLTF.

The rearrangement uses TRBV7-8 and TRBJ2-5; TRBD2 might be the D (6 bases). Germline loops: CDR1 SGHVS, CDR2 FQNEAQ. V lost 4 bases and J 5 bases, leaving 17 bases between the germline ends. This CDR3 spans 15 amino acids. CDR3 protein: CASSSQKGLLETQYF. Written as DNA, the CDR3 is TGTGCCAGCAGCTCCCAGAAGGGACTTCTCGAGACCCAGTACTTC.

The rearrangement uses TRBV6-1 and TRBJ2-7, with D possibly matching TRBD1 (5 bases). Trimming cost V 3 bases and J 3 bases, with 9 bases left between them. The germline gives CDR1 MNHNS, CDR2 SASEGT. This CDR3 contains 13 residues. CDR3 nucleotides: TGTGCCAGCAGTGACGACAGACTCTACGAGCAGTACTTC. Its translation: CASSDDRLYEQYF.

The chain has TRBV29-1 and TRBJ2-3; D unclear. There are 13 residues in the CDR3. CDR1 and CDR2 (germline): SQVTM, ANQGSEA. Trimming removed 6 bases from V and 1 base from J, with 11 bases in between. DNA of the CDR3: TGCAGCGTAAGTTTCCCCGGCACAGATACGCAGTATTTT. This sequence encodes CSVSFPGTDTQYF.

This clone was seen only once. The gene calls are TRBV5-4 and TRBJ2-4; D is possibly TRBD1 (6 bases). Germline lookup yields CDR1 SGHNT and CDR2 YYREEE (reference sequence). Between the trimmed V and J ends, which lost 5 bases and 0 bases, there was a span of 15 bases. The length of the CDR3 is 16 residues. The CDR3 loop is CASSFIQGSAKNIQYF. CDR3 sequence (DNA): TGTGCCAGCAGTTTCATCCAGGGGTCAGCCAAAAACATTCAGTACTTC.

The CDR3: CASSFGSGSPNEQFF. CDR3 sequence (DNA): TGTGCCAGCAGCTTCGGTAGCGGGAGTCCAAATGAGCAGTTCTTC. V usage is TRBV7-6 and J usage is TRBJ2-1; the match to TRBD2 covers 9 bases. The V segment lost 3 bases and the J segment 7 bases; nucleotides outside the gene matches: 7. The CDR3 has 15 residues. Per germline, CDR1 SGHVS and CDR2 FNYEAQ.

The genes are TRBV6-5 and TRBJ1-4; maybe TRBD1 (5 bases). V lost 1 base, J lost 4 bases, and 7 bases lay in between. The CDR3 covers 14 residues. Germline CDR1 MNHEY, CDR2 SVGAGI. CDR3 residues: CASSYYQGNEKLFF. CDR3 nucleotides: TGTGCCAGCAGTTACTACCAGGGTAATGAAAAACTGTTTTTT.

V usage is TRBV7-2 and J usage is TRBJ2-7, with D possibly matching TRBD1 (5 bases). Germline V CDR1 and CDR2: SGHTA, FQGNSA. Trimming cost V 8 bases and J 3 bases, with 11 bases left between them. CDR3 length equals 12 residues. CDR3 amino acids: CASLGADYEQYF. The CDR3 bases are TGTGCCAGCCTAGGGGCGGACTACGAGCAGTACTTC.

A few counts support this clone. V and J are TRBV18 and TRBJ2-3, with unresolved D. The CDR3 length is 14 residues. Germline loops: CDR1 KGHSH, CDR2 LQKENI. The V and J ends lost 2 bases and 3 bases respectively, with 9 bases between them. As DNA, the CDR3 is TGTGCCAGCTCACCAGGCATAAGGACAGATACGCAGTATTTT. It codes for CASSPGIRTDTQYF.

The chain has TRBV5-4 and TRBJ2-7; 7 nucleotides match TRBD1. CDR1 is SGHNT, CDR2 YYREEE, per germline (reference sequence). V lost 2 bases, J lost 3 bases, and 2 bases stayed unmatched. The CDR3 runs 13 residues. The CDR3 here is CASSLQGHYEQYF. Here the CDR3 DNA reads TGTGCCAGCAGCTTACAGGGGCACTACGAGCAGTACTTC.

DNA of the CDR3: TGTGCCAGCAGCCGGGGCCCCGACAGAGGCACAGATACGCAGTATTTT. Protein: CASSRGPDRGTDTQYF. The V gene is TRBV7-6, the J gene TRBJ2-3; D is perhaps TRBD1 or TRBD2 (5 bases each). The CDR3 has 16 residues. Per the germline V gene, CDR1 is SGHVS and CDR2 is FNYEAQ. V was shortened by 5 bases and J by 1 base, with 16 bases between the two germline ends.

The chain couples TRBV29-1 to TRBJ2-3; D is ambiguous. Trimming stripped 7 bases from V and 2 bases from J, with 7 bases between. The CDR3 contains 11 residues. The germline V gene encodes CDR1 SQVTM and CDR2 ANQGSEA. CDR3 sequence: CSDGNTDTQYF. The DNA for the CDR3 is TGCAGCGACGGAAACACAGATACGCAGTATTTT.

This chain connects TRBV7-8 to TRBJ2-1, with D possibly called TRBD1 or TRBD2 (5 bases each). Between the trimmed V and J ends, which lost 5 bases and 15 bases, there was a span of 17 bases. The length of the CDR3 is 12 residues. CDR1 is SGHVS and CDR2 is FQNEAQ in the germline V gene. In DNA, the CDR3 is TGTGCCAGCAGCCCCGGGGCCGAACCGTGGTTCTTC. Translated, it gives CASSPGAEPWFF.

CDR3 amino acids: CAWSYDSTNYGYTF. In nucleotides, the CDR3 is TGTGCCTGGAGTTATGACAGCACTAACTATGGCTACACCTTC. The chain has TRBV30 and TRBJ1-2; D is perhaps TRBD1 (5 bases). Per the germline V gene, CDR1 is GTSNPN and CDR2 is SVGIG (reference sequence). With 2 bases removed from V and 0 bases from J, the gap between germline ends came to 10 bases. This CDR3 comprises 14 residues.

The chain joins TRBV2 to TRBJ1-5; perhaps TRBD1 as D (5 bases). The CDR3 is made up of 14 amino acids. The V gene's germline CDR1 is SNHLY and CDR2 FYNNEI. Trimming removed 4 bases from V and 4 bases from J, with 11 bases in between. CDR3 amino acids: CASSGGGLNQPQHF. In nucleotides, the CDR3 is TGTGCCAGCAGTGGGGGGGGACTAAATCAGCCCCAGCATTTT.

The chain recombines TRBV6-1 with TRBJ1-4; D possibly corresponds to TRBD1 (5 bases). This CDR3 spans 14 amino acids. Trimming cost V 7 bases and J 5 bases, with 14 bases left between them. Germline-derived CDR1 and CDR2 are MNHNS and SASEGT. CDR3 DNA sequence: TGTGCCAGCACCGGAGGGGAGAGCAATGAAAAACTGTTTTTT. It yields the protein CASTGGESNEKLFF.

This clone appeared a few times. The rearrangement joins TRBV30 to TRBJ2-2; D remains ambiguous. Germline V gives CDR1 GTSNPN, CDR2 SVGIG (reference sequence). The CDR3 loop spans 11 amino acids. Between the trimmed V and J ends, which lost 7 bases and 2 bases, there was a span of 5 bases. In DNA form, the CDR3 reads TGTGCCTACAGTAACACCGGGGAGCTGTTTTTT. Residues: CAYSNTGELFF.

The CDR3 loop reads CASSLSERPYEQYF. The CDR3 DNA follows: TGTGCCAGCAGCTTGTCTGAACGCCCCTACGAGCAGTACTTC. The chain is built from TRBV5-4 and TRBJ2-7; no reliable D call. CDR1 SGHNT and CDR2 YYREEE come from the germline V gene (reference sequence). There are 14 residues in the CDR3. Trimming left V 1 base short and J 2 bases short, with 10 bases between.

The count of this clone is one. The chain couples TRBV30 to TRBJ1-1; TRBD1 might be the D (5 bases). Per the germline V gene, CDR1 is GTSNPN and CDR2 is SVGIG (reference sequence). The germline V and J ends were trimmed by 3 bases and 0 bases, with 11 bases remaining between them. The CDR3 is 14 amino acids. The CDR3 is CAWSSQGLNTEAFF. The CDR3 DNA reads TGTGCCTGGAGCTCCCAGGGACTGAACACTGAAGCTTTCTTT.

The chain couples TRBV7-6 to TRBJ2-3; D gene uncertain. Germline V CDR1 and CDR2: SGHVS, FNYEAQ. The CDR3 has 12 residues. V shed 2 bases and J shed 5 bases, with 5 bases lying between them. The CDR3 loop reads CASSLKIDTQYF. CDR3 in DNA: TGTGCCAGCAGCTTAAAGATAGATACGCAGTATTTT.

V gene TRBV9 combines with J gene TRBJ2-1; 10 bases agree with TRBD2. This CDR3 has 23 amino acids. Germline lookup yields CDR1 SGDLS and CDR2 YYNGEE. The trim removed 3 bases at V and 5 bases at J, leaving 29 bases unmatched. CDR3 sequence: CASSGLPWASGSLAPYSDNEQFF. Written as DNA, the CDR3 is TGTGCCAGCAGCGGCCTCCCGTGGGCTAGCGGGAGCTTGGCCCCGTACTCTGACAATGAGCAGTTCTTC.

The chain carries TRBV7-9 and TRBJ2-7; D unresolved. This CDR3 has 12 residues. Germline values: CDR1 SEHNR, CDR2 FQNEAQ (reference sequence). The V end lost 5 bases, the J end lost 3 bases, and 8 bases lay between the germline ends. CDR3 sequence reads: CASSHIIYEQYF. CDR3 DNA: TGTGCCAGCAGCCATATCATCTACGAGCAGTACTTC. The whole variable domain, filled in from reference TRBV7-9 and TRBJ2-7, reads DTGVSQNPRHKITKRGQNVTFRCDPISEHNRLYWYRQTLGQGPEFLTYFQNEAQLEKSRLLSDRFSAERPKGSFSTLEIQRTEQGDSAMYLCASSHIIYEQYFGPGTRLTVT.

Only a few counts were recorded for this clone. DNA for the CDR3: TGTGCCTTTCATTTCGGGGCCTCAAGCTCCTACAATGAGCAGTTCTTC. Translated, it gives CAFHFGASSSYNEQFF. The gene calls are TRBV30 and TRBJ2-1, with D perhaps assigned TRBD1 or TRBD2 (5 bases each). Germline V gene lookup returns CDR1 GTSNPN and CDR2 SVGIG (reference sequence). The CDR3 sequence is 16 residues long. The ends were cut back, 7 bases at V and 0 bases at J, with 19 bases in the middle.

This clone is medium-sized. The chain carries TRBV7-2 and TRBJ2-7, with 10 bases fitting TRBD2. Germline CDR1 is SGHTA and CDR2 is FQGNSA. The length of the CDR3 is 15 residues. V was pared by 5 bases and J by 4 bases, with 8 bases of the junction left unmatched. The CDR3 loop is CASSQIAGGLYEQYF. Here the CDR3 DNA reads TGTGCCAGCAGCCAGATAGCGGGGGGACTATACGAGCAGTACTTC.

The chain is built from TRBV29-1 and TRBJ1-1; tentatively, D is TRBD1 (6 bases). The CDR3 length is 14 residues. V lost 3 bases and J lost 2, with 13 bases in between. Per germline, CDR1 SQVTM and CDR2 ANQGSEA. The CDR3 bases are TGCAGCGTTGATTGGGACAACGAAAACACTGAAGCTTTCTTT. Amino acid sequence: CSVDWDNENTEAFF.